Sequencing of this T cell receptor (beta chain) was carried out in a study of blood T cell repertoires in COVID-19. Germline loops: CDR1 SGDLS, CDR2 YYNGEE. V dropped 1 base and J dropped 7 bases, with 16 bases sitting between them. CDR3 length: 15 residues. Assay used: immunoSEQ multiplex PCR; TCRdb lists only in-frame clones, some missing. The sample yields roughly 52,000 clones, about four fifths seen once. This clonotype originated in a human donor in a cohort sampled during active or convalescent COVID-19. Input material: peripheral blood. This chain joins TRBV9 and TRBJ2-3; TRBD1 might be the D (5 bases). CDR3: CASSVLQGIINTQYF. The CDR3 DNA reads TGTGCCAGCAGCGTACTTCAGGGAATCATAAATACGCAGTATTTT.